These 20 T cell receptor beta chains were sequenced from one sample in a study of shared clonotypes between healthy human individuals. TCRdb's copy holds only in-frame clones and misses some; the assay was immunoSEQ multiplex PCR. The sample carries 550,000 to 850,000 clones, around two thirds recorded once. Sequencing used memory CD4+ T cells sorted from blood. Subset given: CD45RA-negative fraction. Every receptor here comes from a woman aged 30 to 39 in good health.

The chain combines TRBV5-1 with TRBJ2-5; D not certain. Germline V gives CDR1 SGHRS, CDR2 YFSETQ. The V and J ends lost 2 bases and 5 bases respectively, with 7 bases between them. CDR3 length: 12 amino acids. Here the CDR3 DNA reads TGCGCCAGCAGCTTTTTGGGTGAGACCCAGTACTTC. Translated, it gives CASSFLGETQYF.

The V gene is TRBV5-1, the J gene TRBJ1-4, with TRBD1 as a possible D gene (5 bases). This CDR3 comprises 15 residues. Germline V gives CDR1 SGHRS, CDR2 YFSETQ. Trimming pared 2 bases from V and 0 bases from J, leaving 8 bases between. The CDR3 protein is CASSFQGATNEKLFF. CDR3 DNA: TGCGCCAGCAGCTTTCAGGGAGCAACTAATGAAAAACTGTTTTTT.

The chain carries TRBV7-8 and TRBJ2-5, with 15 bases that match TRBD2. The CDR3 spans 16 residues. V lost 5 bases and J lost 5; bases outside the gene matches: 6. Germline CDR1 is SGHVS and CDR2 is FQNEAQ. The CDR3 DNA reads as TGTGCCAGCAGCGGGACTAGCGGGAGGCCGGGGGAGACCCAGTACTTC. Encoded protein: CASSGTSGRPGETQYF.

The CDR3 here is CASSFRDRDQPQHF. DNA of the CDR3: TGTGCCAGCAGCTTTCGTGACAGGGATCAGCCCCAGCATTTT. The rearrangement links TRBV5-5 to TRBJ1-5, with TRBD1 matching over 7 bases. This CDR3 has 14 amino acids. Germline-derived CDR1 and CDR2 are SGHKS and YYEKEE (reference sequence). The junction had 4 bases not matched to a gene; V was cut back by 2 bases and J by 5 bases. Full variable domain (missing parts from reference TRBV5-5 and TRBJ1-5): DAGVTQSPTHLIKTRGQQVTLRCSPISGHKSVSWYQQVLGQGPQFIFQYYEKEERGRGNFPDRFSARQFPNYSSELNVNALLLGDSALYLCASSFRDRDQPQHFGDGTRLSIL.

CDR3 sequence (DNA): TGTGCCAGCACCCCAGGAAGCTCCTACGAGCAGTACTTC. The encoded protein is CASTPGSSYEQYF. The gene calls are TRBV28 and TRBJ2-7; no definite D call. CDR1 MDHEN and CDR2 SYDVKM come from the germline V gene. Trimming shortened V by 7 bases and J by 0 bases, and 10 bases separated the two germline ends. The CDR3 is 13 amino acids.

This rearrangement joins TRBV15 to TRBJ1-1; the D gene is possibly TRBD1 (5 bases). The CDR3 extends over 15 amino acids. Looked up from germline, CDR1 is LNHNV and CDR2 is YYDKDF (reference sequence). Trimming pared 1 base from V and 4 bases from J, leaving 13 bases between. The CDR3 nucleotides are TGTGCCACCAGCAGAGGCGGGGGTTTGGGCACTGAAGCTTTCTTT. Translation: CATSRGGGLGTEAFF.

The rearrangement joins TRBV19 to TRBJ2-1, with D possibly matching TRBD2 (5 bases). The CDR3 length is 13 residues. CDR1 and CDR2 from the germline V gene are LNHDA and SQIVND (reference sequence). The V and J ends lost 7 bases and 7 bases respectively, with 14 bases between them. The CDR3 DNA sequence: TGTGCCAGTACAAAGGACCGGGGTAATGAGCAGTTCTTC. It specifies CASTKDRGNEQFF. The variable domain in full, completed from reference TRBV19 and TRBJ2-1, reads DGGITQSPKYLFRKEGQNVTLSCEQNLNHDAMYWYRQDPGQGLRLIYYSQIVNDFQKGDIAEGYSVSREKKESFPLTVTSAQKNPTAFYLCASTKDRGNEQFFGPGTRLTVL.

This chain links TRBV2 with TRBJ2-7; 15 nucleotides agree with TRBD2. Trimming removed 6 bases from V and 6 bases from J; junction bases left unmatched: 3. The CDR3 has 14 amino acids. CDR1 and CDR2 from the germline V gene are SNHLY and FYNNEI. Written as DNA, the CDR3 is TGTGCCAGCAGATTGGGACTAGCGGGAGGCGAGCAGTACTTC. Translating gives CASRLGLAGGEQYF.

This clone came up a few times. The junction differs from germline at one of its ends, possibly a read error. The DNA for the CDR3 is TGTGCCAGCAGCTCGGGGCTGGGACAGGCCCGATTC. This translates into CASSSGLGQARF. The chain couples TRBV7-9 to TRBJ2-7; 8 nucleotides line up with TRBD1. The CDR3 spans 12 residues. The germline V gene encodes CDR1 SEHNR and CDR2 FQNEAQ (reference sequence).

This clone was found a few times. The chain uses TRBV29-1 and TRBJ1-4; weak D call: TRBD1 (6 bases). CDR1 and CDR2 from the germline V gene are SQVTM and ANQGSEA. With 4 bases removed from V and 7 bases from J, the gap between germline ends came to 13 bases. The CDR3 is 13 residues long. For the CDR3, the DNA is TGCAGCGTTGTTGAGACAGGAGGTGAAAAACTGTTTTTT. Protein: CSVVETGGEKLFF.

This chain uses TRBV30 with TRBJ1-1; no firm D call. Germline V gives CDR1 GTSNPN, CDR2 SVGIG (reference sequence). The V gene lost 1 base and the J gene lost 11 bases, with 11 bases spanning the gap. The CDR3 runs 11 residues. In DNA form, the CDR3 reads TGTGCCTGGAGTGCAAACTACCGGGCTTTCTTT. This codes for CAWSANYRAFF.

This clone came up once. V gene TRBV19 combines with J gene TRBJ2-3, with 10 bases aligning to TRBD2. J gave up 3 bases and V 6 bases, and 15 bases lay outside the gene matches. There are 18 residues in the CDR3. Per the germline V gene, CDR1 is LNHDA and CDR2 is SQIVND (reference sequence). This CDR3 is CASSSGSASGSGTDTQYF. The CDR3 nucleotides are TGTGCCAGTAGCTCAGGTTCGGCTAGCGGGAGTGGGACAGATACGCAGTATTTT.

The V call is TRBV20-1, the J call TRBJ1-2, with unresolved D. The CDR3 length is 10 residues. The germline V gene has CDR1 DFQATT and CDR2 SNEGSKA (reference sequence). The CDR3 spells CSAHVYGYTF. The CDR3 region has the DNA TGCAGCGCACACGTCTATGGCTACACCTTC.

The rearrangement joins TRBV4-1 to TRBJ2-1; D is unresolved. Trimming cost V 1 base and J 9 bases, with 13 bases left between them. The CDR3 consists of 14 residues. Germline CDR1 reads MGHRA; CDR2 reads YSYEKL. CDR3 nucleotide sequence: TGCGCCAGCAGCCAAGCGGTCTCAGGCGTTGAGCAGTTCTTC. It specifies CASSQAVSGVEQFF.

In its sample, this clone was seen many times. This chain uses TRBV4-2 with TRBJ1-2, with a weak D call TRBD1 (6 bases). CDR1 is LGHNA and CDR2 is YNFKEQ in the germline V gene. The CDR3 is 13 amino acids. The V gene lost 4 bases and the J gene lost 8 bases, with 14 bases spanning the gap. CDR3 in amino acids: CASSPRGSEGYTF. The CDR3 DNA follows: TGTGCCAGCAGCCCCAGGGGTTCAGAAGGCTACACCTTC.

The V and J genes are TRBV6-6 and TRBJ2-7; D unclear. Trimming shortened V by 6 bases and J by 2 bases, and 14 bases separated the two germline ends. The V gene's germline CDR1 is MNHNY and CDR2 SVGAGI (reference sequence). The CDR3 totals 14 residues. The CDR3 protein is CASSRGRATYEQYF. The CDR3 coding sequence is TGTGCCAGCAGCCGCGGCCGGGCCACCTACGAGCAGTACTTC.

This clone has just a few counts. In DNA, the CDR3 is TGTGCCAGCAGTGAGGGAGACACAACGTACGAGCAGTACTTC. Protein sequence: CASSEGDTTYEQYF. This chain connects TRBV6-6 to TRBJ2-7, with D perhaps matching TRBD2 (5 bases). Germline assignment: CDR1 MNHNY and CDR2 SVGAGI (reference sequence). Between the trimmed V and J ends, which lost 5 bases and 4 bases, there was a span of 15 bases. CDR3 size: 14 residues.

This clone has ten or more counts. The CDR3 coding sequence is TGTGCCAGCAGTGAATTCGGGACAGGGCCCATGCAGTACTTC. Translating it yields CASSEFGTGPMQYF. The chain employs TRBV25-1 and TRBJ2-7, with 9 bases lining up with TRBD1. Trimming took 1 base from V and 9 from J; bases not matched to a gene: 7. The CDR3 has 14 amino acids. From germline, CDR1 is MGHDK and CDR2 SYGVNS.

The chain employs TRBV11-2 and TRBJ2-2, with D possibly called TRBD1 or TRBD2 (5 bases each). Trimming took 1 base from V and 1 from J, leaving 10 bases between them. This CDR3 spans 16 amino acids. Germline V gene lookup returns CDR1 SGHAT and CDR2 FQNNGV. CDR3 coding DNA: TGTGCCAGCAGCTTAGTAGGGGCGGGGAACACCGGGGAGCTGTTTTTT. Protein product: CASSLVGAGNTGELFF.

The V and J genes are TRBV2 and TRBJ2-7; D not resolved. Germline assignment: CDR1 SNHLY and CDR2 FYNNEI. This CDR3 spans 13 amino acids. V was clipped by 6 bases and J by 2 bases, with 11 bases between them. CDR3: CASRPDRPYEQYF. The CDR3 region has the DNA TGTGCCAGCAGGCCGGACCGTCCCTACGAGCAGTACTTC.